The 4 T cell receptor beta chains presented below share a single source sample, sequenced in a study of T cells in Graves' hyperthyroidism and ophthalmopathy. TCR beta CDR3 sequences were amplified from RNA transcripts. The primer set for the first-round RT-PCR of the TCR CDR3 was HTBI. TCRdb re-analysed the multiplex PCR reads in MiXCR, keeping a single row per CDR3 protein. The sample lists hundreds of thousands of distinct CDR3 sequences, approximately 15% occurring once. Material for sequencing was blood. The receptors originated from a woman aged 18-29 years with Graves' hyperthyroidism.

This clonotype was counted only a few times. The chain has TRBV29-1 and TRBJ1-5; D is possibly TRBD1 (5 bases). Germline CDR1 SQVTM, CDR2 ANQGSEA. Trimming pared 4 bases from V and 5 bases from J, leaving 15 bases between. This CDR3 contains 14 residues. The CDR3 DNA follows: TGCAGCGTTGTTCCCCCTATGGGGGATCAGCCCCAGCATTTT. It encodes CSVVPPMGDQPQHF. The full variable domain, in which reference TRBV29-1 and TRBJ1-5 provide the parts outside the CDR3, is SAVISQKPSRDICQRGTSLTIQCQVDSQVTMMFWYRQQPGQSLTLIATANQGSEATYESGFVIDKFPISRPNLTFSTLTVSNMSPEDSSIYLCSVVPPMGDQPQHFGDGTRLSIL.

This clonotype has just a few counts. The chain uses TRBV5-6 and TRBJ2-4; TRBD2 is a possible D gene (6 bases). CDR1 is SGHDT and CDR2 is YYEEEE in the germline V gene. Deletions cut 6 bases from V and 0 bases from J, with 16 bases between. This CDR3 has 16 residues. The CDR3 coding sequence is TGTGCCAGCAACCTCCAACGGGGGAGAGCCAAAAACATTCAGTACTTC. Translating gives CASNLQRGRAKNIQYF.

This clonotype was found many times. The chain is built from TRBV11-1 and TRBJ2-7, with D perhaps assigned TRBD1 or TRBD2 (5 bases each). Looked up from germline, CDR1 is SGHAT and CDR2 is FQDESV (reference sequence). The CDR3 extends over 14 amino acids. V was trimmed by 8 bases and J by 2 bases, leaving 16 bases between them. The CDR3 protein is CASGNRDLTYEQYF. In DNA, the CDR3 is TGTGCCAGCGGCAACCGGGACCTAACCTACGAGCAGTACTTC.

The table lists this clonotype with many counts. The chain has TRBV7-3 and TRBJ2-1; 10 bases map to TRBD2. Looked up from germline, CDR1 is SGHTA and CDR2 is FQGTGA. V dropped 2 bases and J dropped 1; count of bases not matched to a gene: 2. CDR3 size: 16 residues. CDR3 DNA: TGTGCCAGCAGCTTATCGGGACTAGCGTCCTACAATGAGCAGTTCTTC. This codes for CASSLSGLASYNEQFF.